This T cell receptor (beta chain) derives from a study of blood T cell repertoires in COVID-19. Study-wide context: Sites across the United States, Italy and Spain contributed samples from acute and convalescent COVID-19.

The V end was cut by 6 bases, the J end by 6 bases, with 15 bases between. CDR3 size: 13 residues. Germline V gene sequence: CDR1 SNHLY, CDR2 FYNNEI. Data came from immunoSEQ multiplex PCR; TCRdb stores just in-frame clones and leaves some out. Of nearly 350,000 clones detected, around nine tenths appear once; the ten largest clones hold roughly 3.3%. Sequenced sample: peripheral blood. The chain is built from TRBV2 and TRBJ2-7, with a tentative D call TRBD2 (6 bases). The sequence was obtained from a young woman who had recovered from COVID-19. In nucleotides, the CDR3 is TGTGCCAGCAGCGAGGGGACTGGCTCCGAGCAGTACGTC. The encoded protein is CASSEGTGSEQYV.